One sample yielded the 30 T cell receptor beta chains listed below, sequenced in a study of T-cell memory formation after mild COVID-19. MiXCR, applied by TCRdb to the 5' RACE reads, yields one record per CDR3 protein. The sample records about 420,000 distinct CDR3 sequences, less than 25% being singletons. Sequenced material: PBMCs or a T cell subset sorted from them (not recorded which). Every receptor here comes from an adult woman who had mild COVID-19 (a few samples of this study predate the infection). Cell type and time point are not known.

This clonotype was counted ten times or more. The CDR3 loop is CASSTLQVGVDTQYF. CDR3 DNA sequence: TGTGCCAGCAGCACCTTACAAGTTGGGGTCGATACGCAGTATTTT. The chain links TRBV7-9 to TRBJ2-3; D not resolved. V was clipped by 5 bases and J by 6 bases, with 18 bases between them. Looked up from germline, CDR1 is SEHNR and CDR2 is FQNEAQ (reference sequence). CDR3 size: 15 residues.

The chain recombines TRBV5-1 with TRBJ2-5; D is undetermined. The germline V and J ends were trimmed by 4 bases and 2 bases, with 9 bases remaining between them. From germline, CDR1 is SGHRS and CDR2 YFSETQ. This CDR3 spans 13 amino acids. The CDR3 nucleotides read TGCGCCAGCAGCCCCTTCGGGCAAGAGACCCAGTACTTC. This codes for CASSPFGQETQYF.

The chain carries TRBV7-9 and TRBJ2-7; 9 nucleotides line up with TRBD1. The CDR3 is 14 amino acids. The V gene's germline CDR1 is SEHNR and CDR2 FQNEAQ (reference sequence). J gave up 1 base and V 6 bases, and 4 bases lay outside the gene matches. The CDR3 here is CASRKDRGSYEQYF. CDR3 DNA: TGTGCCAGCAGAAAAGACAGGGGGTCCTACGAGCAGTACTTC.

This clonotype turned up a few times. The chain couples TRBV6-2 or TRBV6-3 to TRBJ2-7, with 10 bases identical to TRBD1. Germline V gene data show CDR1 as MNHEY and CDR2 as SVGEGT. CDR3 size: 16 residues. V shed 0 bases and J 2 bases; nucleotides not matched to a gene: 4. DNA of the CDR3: TGTGCCAGCAGTTACTCGGGGACAGGGGACACCTACGAGCAGTACTTC. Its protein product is CASSYSGTGDTYEQYF.

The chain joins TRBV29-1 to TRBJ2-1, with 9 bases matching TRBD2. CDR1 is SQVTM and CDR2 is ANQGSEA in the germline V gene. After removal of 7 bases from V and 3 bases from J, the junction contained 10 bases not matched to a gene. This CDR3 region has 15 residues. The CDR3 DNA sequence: TGCAGCGGAATAGGCGGGGGGGTTAACTACAATGAGCAGTTCTTC. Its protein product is CSGIGGGVNYNEQFF.

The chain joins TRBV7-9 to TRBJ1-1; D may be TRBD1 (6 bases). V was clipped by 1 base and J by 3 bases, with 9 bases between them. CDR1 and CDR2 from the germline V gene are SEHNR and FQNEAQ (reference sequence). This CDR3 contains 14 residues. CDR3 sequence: CASSLGGLDTEAFF. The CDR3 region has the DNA TGTGCCAGCAGCTTAGGGGGGCTGGACACTGAAGCTTTCTTT. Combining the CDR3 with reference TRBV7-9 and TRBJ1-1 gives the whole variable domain DTGVSQNPRHKITKRGQNVTFRCDPISEHNRLYWYRQTLGQGPEFLTYFQNEAQLEKSRLLSDRFSAERPKGSFSTLEIQRTEQGDSAMYLCASSLGGLDTEAFFGQGTRLTVV.

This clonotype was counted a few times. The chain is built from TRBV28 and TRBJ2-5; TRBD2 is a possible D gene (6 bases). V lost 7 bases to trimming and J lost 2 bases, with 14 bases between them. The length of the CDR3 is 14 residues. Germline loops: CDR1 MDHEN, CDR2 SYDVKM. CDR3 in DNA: TGTGCCAGCAAGCTGGGCGGGACGCAAGAGACCCAGTACTTC. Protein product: CASKLGGTQETQYF.

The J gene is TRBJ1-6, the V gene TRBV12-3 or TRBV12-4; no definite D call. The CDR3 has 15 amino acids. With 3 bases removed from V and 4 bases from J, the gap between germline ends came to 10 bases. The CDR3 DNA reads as TGTGCCAGCAGTTTTCGCCAGGTTTATAATTCACCCCTCCACTTT. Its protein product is CASSFRQVYNSPLHF.

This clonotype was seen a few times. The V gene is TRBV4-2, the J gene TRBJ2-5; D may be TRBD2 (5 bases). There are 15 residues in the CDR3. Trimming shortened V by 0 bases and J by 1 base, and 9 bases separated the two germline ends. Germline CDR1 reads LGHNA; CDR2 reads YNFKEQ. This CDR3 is CASSQDRRVQETQYF. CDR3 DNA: TGTGCCAGCAGCCAAGATAGGCGGGTCCAAGAGACCCAGTACTTC.

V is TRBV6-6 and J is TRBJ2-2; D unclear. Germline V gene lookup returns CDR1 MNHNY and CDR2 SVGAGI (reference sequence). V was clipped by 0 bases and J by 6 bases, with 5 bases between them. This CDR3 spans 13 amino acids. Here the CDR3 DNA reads TGTGCCAGCAGTTACTCGGAGCCCGGGGAGCTGTTTTTT. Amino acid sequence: CASSYSEPGELFF.

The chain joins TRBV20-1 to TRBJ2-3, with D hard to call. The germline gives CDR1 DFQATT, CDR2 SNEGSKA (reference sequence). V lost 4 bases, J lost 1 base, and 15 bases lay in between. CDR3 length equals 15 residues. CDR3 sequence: CSAKESNFGTDTQYF. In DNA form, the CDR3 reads TGCAGTGCTAAGGAGAGTAACTTTGGCACAGATACGCAGTATTTT.

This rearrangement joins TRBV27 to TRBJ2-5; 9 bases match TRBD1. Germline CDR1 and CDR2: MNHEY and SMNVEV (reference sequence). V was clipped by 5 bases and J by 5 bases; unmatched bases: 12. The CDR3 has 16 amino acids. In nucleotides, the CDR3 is TGTGCCAGCAGTACGAAGGTAGCTGGGACAGGGGAGACCCAGTACTTC. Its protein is CASSTKVAGTGETQYF.

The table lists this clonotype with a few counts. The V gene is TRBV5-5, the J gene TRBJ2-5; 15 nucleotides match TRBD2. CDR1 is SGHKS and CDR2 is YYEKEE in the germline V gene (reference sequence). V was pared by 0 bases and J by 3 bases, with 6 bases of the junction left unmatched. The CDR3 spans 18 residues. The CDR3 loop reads CASSLVGLAGGRKETQYF. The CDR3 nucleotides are TGTGCCAGCAGCTTGGTAGGACTAGCGGGGGGGCGCAAAGAGACCCAGTACTTC.

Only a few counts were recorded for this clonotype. The CDR3 nucleotides are TGCGCCAGCAGCTTGGGACGAGGGACAGGGTCTGGAAACACCATATATTTT. As protein: CASSLGRGTGSGNTIYF. V is TRBV5-1 and J is TRBJ1-3; 9 positions agree with TRBD1. There are 17 residues in the CDR3. CDR1 and CDR2 from the germline V gene are SGHRS and YFSETQ. Germline trimming cut 0 bases from V and 1 base from J; bases unmatched to any gene: 5. The whole variable domain, remainder taken from reference TRBV5-1 and TRBJ1-3, is KAGVTQTPRYLIKTRGQQVTLSCSPISGHRSVSWYQQTPGQGLQFLFEYFSETQRNKGNFPGRFSGRQFSNSRSEMNVSTLELGDSALYLCASSLGRGTGSGNTIYFGEGSWLTVV.

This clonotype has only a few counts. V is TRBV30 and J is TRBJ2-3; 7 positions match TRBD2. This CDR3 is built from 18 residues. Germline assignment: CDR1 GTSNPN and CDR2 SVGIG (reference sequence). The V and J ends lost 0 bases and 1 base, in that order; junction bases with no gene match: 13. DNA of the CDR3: TGTGCCTGGAGTGTACGTTCAGGACTAGTCCTCGGCACAGATACGCAGTATTTT. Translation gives CAWSVRSGLVLGTDTQYF.

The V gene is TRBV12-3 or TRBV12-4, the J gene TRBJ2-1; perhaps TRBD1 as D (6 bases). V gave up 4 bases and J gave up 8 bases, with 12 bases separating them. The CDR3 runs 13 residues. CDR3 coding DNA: TGTGCCAGCAGTTCGAACAGGGCGGATGAGCAGTTCTTC. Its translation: CASSSNRADEQFF.

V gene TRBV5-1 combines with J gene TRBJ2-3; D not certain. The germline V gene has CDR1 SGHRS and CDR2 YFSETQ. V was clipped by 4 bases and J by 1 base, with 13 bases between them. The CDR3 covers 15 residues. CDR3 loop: CASSGGVAGTDTQYF. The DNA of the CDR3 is TGCGCCAGCAGCGGTGGGGTAGCTGGCACAGATACGCAGTATTTT.

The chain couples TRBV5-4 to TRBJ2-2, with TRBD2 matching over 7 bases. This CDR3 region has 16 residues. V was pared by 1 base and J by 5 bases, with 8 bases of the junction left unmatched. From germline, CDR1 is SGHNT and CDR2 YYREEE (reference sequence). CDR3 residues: CASSLKGGGGTGELFF. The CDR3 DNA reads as TGTGCCAGCAGCTTGAAAGGCGGGGGTGGAACCGGGGAGCTGTTTTTT.

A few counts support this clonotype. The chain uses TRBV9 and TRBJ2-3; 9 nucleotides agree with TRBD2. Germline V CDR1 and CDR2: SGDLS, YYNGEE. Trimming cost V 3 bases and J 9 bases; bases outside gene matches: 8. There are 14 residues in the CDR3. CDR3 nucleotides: TGTGCCAGCAGCGCAACAGTAGCGGGGGACACGCAGTATTTT. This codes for CASSATVAGDTQYF.

The CDR3 DNA follows: TGCGCCAGCAGCCAAGATTCCGGGAGTCACTACAATGAGCAGTTCTTC. Protein product: CASSQDSGSHYNEQFF. The rearrangement uses TRBV4-3 and TRBJ2-1, with D possibly matching TRBD2 (6 bases). This CDR3 comprises 16 residues. Between the trimmed V and J ends, which lost 0 bases and 3 bases, there was a span of 12 bases. Per the germline V gene, CDR1 is LGHNA and CDR2 is YSLEER.

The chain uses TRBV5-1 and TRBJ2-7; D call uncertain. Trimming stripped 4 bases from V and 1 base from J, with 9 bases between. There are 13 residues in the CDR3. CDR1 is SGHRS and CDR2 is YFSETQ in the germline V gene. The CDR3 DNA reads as TGCGCCAGCAGCCAAGACGGATCCTACGAGCAGTACTTC. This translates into CASSQDGSYEQYF.

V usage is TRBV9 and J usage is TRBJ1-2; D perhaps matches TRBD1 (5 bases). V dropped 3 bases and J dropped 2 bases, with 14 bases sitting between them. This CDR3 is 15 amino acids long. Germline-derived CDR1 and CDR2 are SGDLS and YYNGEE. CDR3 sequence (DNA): TGTGCCAGCAGCGCCGGGCAGGGACCCAACTATGGCTACACCTTC. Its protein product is CASSAGQGPNYGYTF.

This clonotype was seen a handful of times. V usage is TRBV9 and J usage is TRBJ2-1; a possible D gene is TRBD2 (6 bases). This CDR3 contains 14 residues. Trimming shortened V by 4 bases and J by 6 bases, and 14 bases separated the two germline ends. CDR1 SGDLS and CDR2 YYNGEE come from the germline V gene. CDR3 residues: CASSSTSIGNEQFF. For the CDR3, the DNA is TGTGCCAGCAGCTCGACTAGTATAGGCAATGAGCAGTTCTTC.

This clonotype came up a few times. The CDR3 spells CASSYGTDGTEAFF. CDR3 in DNA: TGTGCCAGCAGTTACGGAACTGATGGTACTGAAGCTTTCTTT. V gene TRBV6-5 combines with J gene TRBJ1-1; D gene uncertain. The length of the CDR3 is 14 residues. V lost 2 bases and J lost 5, with 12 bases in between. The germline CDR1 and CDR2 sequences are MNHEY and SVGAGI.

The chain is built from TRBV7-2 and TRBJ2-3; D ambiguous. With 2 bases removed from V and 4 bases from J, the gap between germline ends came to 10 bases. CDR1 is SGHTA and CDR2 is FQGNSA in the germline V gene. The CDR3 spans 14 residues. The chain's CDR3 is CASSLSSWADTQYF. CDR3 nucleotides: TGTGCCAGCAGCTTAAGTTCCTGGGCAGATACGCAGTATTTT.

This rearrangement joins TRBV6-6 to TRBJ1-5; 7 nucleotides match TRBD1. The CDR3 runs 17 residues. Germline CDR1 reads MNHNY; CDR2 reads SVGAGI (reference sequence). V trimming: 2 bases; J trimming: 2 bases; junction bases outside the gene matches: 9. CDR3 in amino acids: CASSYTQQGSGNQPQHF. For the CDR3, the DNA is TGTGCCAGCAGTTACACCCAACAGGGGAGCGGCAATCAGCCCCAGCATTTT.

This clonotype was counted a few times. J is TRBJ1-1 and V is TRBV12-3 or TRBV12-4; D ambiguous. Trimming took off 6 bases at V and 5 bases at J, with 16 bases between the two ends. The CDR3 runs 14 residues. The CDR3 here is CASRKSGTGTEAFF. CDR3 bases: TGTGCCAGCAGAAAGAGCGGAACTGGGACTGAAGCTTTCTTT.

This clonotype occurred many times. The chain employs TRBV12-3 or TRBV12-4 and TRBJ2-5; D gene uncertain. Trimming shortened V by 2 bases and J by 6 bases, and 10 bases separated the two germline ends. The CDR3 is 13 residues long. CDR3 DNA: TGTGCCAGCAGTTTACGGCAAATCCAGACCCAGTACTTC. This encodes CASSLRQIQTQYF.

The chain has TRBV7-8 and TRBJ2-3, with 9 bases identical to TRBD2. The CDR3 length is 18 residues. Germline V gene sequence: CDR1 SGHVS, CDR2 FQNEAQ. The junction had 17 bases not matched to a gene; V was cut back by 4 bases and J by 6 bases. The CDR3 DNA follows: TGTGCCAGCAGCTCAATAGGGGGGCCTAGCGGGGCCCCGGATACGCAGTATTTT. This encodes CASSSIGGPSGAPDTQYF.

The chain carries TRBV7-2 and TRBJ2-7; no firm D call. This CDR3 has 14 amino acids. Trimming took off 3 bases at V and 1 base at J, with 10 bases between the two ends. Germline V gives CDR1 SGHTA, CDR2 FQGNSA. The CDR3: CASSLGRASYEQYF. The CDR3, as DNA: TGTGCCAGCAGCTTGGGAAGGGCGTCCTACGAGCAGTACTTC.